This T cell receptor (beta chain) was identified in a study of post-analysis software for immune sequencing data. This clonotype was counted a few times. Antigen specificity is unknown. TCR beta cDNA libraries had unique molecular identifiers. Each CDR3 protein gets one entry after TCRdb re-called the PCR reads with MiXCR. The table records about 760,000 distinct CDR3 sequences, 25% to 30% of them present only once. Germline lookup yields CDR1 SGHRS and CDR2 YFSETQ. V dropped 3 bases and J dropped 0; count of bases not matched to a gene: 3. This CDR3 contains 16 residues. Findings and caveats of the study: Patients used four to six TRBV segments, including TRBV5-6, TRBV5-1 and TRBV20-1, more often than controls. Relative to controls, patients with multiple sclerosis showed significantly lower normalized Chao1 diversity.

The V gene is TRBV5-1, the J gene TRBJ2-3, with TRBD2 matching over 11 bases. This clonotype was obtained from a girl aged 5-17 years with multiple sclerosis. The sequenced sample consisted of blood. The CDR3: CASSSRTSGSTDTQYF. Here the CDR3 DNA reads TGCGCCAGCAGCTCTCGGACTAGCGGGAGCACAGATACGCAGTATTTT.